What follows are 12 T cell receptor beta chains derived from one specimen sequenced in a study of graft-versus-host responses after intestinal transplantation. For these receptors, no antigen is known. TCRdb's table, derived via immunoSEQ multiplex PCR, lists solely in-frame clones and lacks some. Altogether approximately 130,000 clones are present, roughly nine tenths being singletons, with the ten largest covering 0.16%. Sequenced here: unstimulated CD4+ T cells sorted from spleen or lymph node cells, sampled before intestinal transplant. These receptors originate from a human donor who received an intestinal transplant.

The V and J genes are TRBV19 and TRBJ1-3; D is uncertain. CDR1 and CDR2 from the germline V gene are LNHDA and SQIVND (reference sequence). CDR3 length: 15 residues. Trimming shortened V by 5 bases and J by 0 bases, and 11 bases separated the two germline ends. CDR3 region: CASSFTEISGNTIYF. The CDR3 DNA sequence: TGTGCCAGTAGTTTTACGGAAATCTCTGGAAACACCATATATTTT.

The V and J genes are TRBV7-2 and TRBJ2-5; weak D call: TRBD2 (5 bases). CDR1 SGHTA and CDR2 FQGNSA come from the germline V gene. The CDR3 contains 15 residues. V was trimmed by 3 bases and J by 0 bases, leaving 11 bases between them. In DNA, the CDR3 is TGTGCCAGCAGCTTCGCGGGTGCGTACCAAGAGACCCAGTACTTC. This encodes CASSFAGAYQETQYF.

The chain recombines TRBV5-1 with TRBJ2-5; D may be TRBD1 (6 bases). The CDR3 loop spans 14 amino acids. Germline-derived CDR1 and CDR2 are SGHRS and YFSETQ. V dropped 3 bases and J dropped 1 base, with 10 bases sitting between them. CDR3 residues: CASSSWTVQETQYF. The CDR3 DNA sequence: TGCGCCAGCAGCTCATGGACAGTCCAAGAGACCCAGTACTTC.

This chain links TRBV19 with TRBJ1-5; D is possibly TRBD1 (5 bases). Trimming pared 3 bases from V and 5 bases from J, leaving 14 bases between. This CDR3 is 15 amino acids long. Germline V lookup: CDR1 LNHDA, CDR2 SQIVND (reference sequence). The CDR3 loop is CASSMEGVRDQPQHF. The CDR3 nucleotides read TGTGCCAGTAGTATGGAAGGGGTTCGAGATCAGCCCCAGCATTTT.

The genes are TRBV2 and TRBJ2-7; the match to TRBD2 covers 9 bases. Looked up from germline, CDR1 is SNHLY and CDR2 is FYNNEI. With 7 bases clipped from V and 3 bases from J, the junction kept 10 bases outside the gene matches. There are 15 residues in the CDR3. For the CDR3, the DNA is TGTGCCAGCACCCCTAATAGCGGGGGAAACTACGAGCAGTACTTC. Its translation is CASTPNSGGNYEQYF.

V usage is TRBV5-1 and J usage is TRBJ2-3, with TRBD2 matching 11 bases. The CDR3 runs to 17 residues. V shed 4 bases and J 5 bases; nucleotides not matched to a gene: 12. Per the germline V gene, CDR1 is SGHRS and CDR2 is YFSETQ. CDR3: CASSPGFGTSGGDTQYF. CDR3 nucleotide sequence: TGCGCCAGCAGCCCCGGCTTTGGGACTAGCGGAGGAGATACGCAGTATTTT.

This sequence joins TRBV5-1 and TRBJ1-6; maybe TRBD1 (5 bases). CDR3 length: 16 amino acids. Germline CDR1 reads SGHRS; CDR2 reads YFSETQ. V lost 4 bases and J 5 bases, leaving 16 bases between the germline ends. The CDR3 spells CASSPGTGRDNSPLHF. DNA for the CDR3: TGCGCCAGCAGCCCGGGAACAGGAAGAGATAATTCACCCCTCCACTTT.

V and J are TRBV18 and TRBJ2-3, with D unclear. Germline V CDR1 and CDR2: KGHSH, LQKENI. The CDR3 covers 16 residues. Trimming removed 6 bases from V and 0 bases from J, with 16 bases in between. CDR3: CASSPTLRQSTDTQYF. CDR3 bases: TGTGCCAGCTCCCCGACGCTCCGGCAGAGCACAGATACGCAGTATTTT. The variable domain in full, completed from reference TRBV18 and TRBJ2-3, reads NAGVMQNPRHLVRRRGQEARLRCSPMKGHSHVYWYRQLPEEGLKFMVYLQKENIIDESGMPKERFSAEFPKEGPSILRIQQVVRGDSAAYFCASSPTLRQSTDTQYFGPGTRLTVL.

The chain has TRBV2 and TRBJ2-7, with 8 nucleotides matching TRBD2. After removal of 3 bases from V and 2 bases from J, the junction contained 6 bases not matched to a gene. In germline, CDR1 is SNHLY, CDR2 FYNNEI. The CDR3 runs to 15 residues. The CDR3 DNA sequence: TGTGCCAGCAGTGAGAGGGCGGGGGGCACCTACGAGCAGTACTTC. It translates to CASSERAGGTYEQYF.

This clone showed up just once. V is TRBV9 and J is TRBJ2-1; 8 nucleotides align to TRBD2. The CDR3 loop spans 16 amino acids. The V gene end was trimmed by 0 bases and the J gene end by 6 bases; junction bases not matched to a gene: 8. Germline CDR1 reads SGDLS; CDR2 reads YYNGEE. As DNA, the CDR3 is TGTGCCAGCAGCGTAGAGTTGGCGGGGGGCCTCAATGAGCAGTTCTTC. Translation: CASSVELAGGLNEQFF.

The chain carries TRBV5-1 and TRBJ2-1; 8 nucleotides align to TRBD2. The CDR3 runs to 14 residues. The junction had 6 bases not matched to a gene; V was cut back by 2 bases and J by 8 bases. Germline values: CDR1 SGHRS, CDR2 YFSETQ. CDR3 nucleotide sequence: TGCGCCAGCAGCTTTTCGCGGGGGGCATATGAGCAGTTCTTC. Protein product: CASSFSRGAYEQFF.

The chain is built from TRBV4-1 and TRBJ2-3, with D hard to call. The V and J ends lost 3 bases and 3 bases respectively, with 13 bases between them. From germline, CDR1 is MGHRA and CDR2 YSYEKL. This CDR3 comprises 15 residues. The CDR3: CASSHPGPGTDTQYF. In DNA, the CDR3 is TGCGCCAGCAGCCATCCGGGCCCCGGTACAGATACGCAGTATTTT.